The 22 T cell receptor beta chains listed next were all sequenced from one sample in a study of blood T cells in healthy people across ages. A second PCR of roughly 7 to 11 cycles used a sample-barcoded 5' primer and a J-beta primer mix. TCRdb itself ran the 5' RACE reads through MiXCR, one entry per CDR3 protein. The sample lists more than 450,000 distinct CDR3 sequences, roughly a quarter occurring once. The data were also submitted as part of a second study, on T cells of mothers and their children.

Sequencing was performed on blood. The receptors shown here come from a boy younger than 10 in good health.

Points on this clonotype: The CDR3 does not end in the conserved phenylalanine or tryptophan, so this is likely a read error. It is unclear where the CDR3 begins or ends on the DNA, so no DNA is shown, and the CDR3 is as TCRdb lists it. The V call is TRBV29-1, the J call TRBJ1-2. Germline V gene lookup returns CDR1 SQVTM and CDR2 ANQGSEA. The CDR3 numbers 8 amino acids, ends counted. CDR3 amino acids: CSVEGTLI.

The chain carries TRBV11-2 and TRBJ2-3, with a weak D call TRBD1 (6 bases). V dropped 3 bases and J dropped 2 bases, with 12 bases sitting between them. The germline V gene encodes CDR1 SGHAT and CDR2 FQNNGV. This CDR3 contains 15 residues. CDR3 protein: CASSFYQGHTDTQYF. In nucleotides, the CDR3 is TGTGCCAGCAGCTTTTACCAGGGACACACAGATACGCAGTATTTT.

The rearrangement joins TRBV4-1 to TRBJ2-7; the D gene is possibly TRBD2 (6 bases). The germline CDR1 and CDR2 sequences are MGHRA and YSYEKL. The length of the CDR3 is 16 residues. V was cut by 1 base and J by 2 bases, with 15 bases left in between. The CDR3 coding sequence is TGCGCCAGCAGCCAAGCGTATAGTAGCGGAGCCTACGAGCAGTACTTC. This codes for CASSQAYSSGAYEQYF.

The chain carries TRBV14 and TRBJ1-2; D perhaps matches TRBD1 (6 bases). There are 16 residues in the CDR3. CDR1 is SGHDN, CDR2 FVKESK, per germline. Trimming took 1 base from V and 2 from J, leaving 14 bases between them. CDR3 sequence (DNA): TGTGCCAGCAGCCAAGTGGGGGTAGGACAGAACTATGGCTACACCTTC. Amino acid sequence: CASSQVGVGQNYGYTF.

In this sample, this clonotype turned up a few times. This rearrangement joins TRBV27 to TRBJ1-5; D gene unclear. V was pared by 0 bases and J by 7 bases, with 13 bases between. The CDR3 contains 15 residues. From germline, CDR1 is MNHEY and CDR2 SMNVEV (reference sequence). The CDR3 nucleotides are TGTGCCAGCAGTTTATCATCGGGGAAAGGGCAGCCCCAGCATTTT. It encodes CASSLSSGKGQPQHF.

This clonotype was picked up a small number of times. The rearrangement joins TRBV4-3 to TRBJ2-1; D unclear. The end of the DNA aligns better with TRBJ2-7, so the J call may be wrong. The CDR3 contains 15 residues. CDR1 and CDR2 from the germline V gene are LGHNA and YSLEER. The CDR3 loop is CASSQEHTALYEQYF. CDR3 bases: TGCGCCAGCAGCCAAGAACACACGGCACTGTACGAGCAGTACTTC.

This clonotype was detected a few times. The chain joins TRBV7-9 to TRBJ2-4; D possibly corresponds to TRBD1 (5 bases). The V gene's germline CDR1 is SEHNR and CDR2 FQNEAQ (reference sequence). V lost 4 bases and J 7 bases, leaving 14 bases between the germline ends. The CDR3 loop spans 14 amino acids. The CDR3 region is CASSWGALGNIQYF. The CDR3, as DNA: TGTGCCAGCAGCTGGGGCGCGCTGGGGAACATTCAGTACTTC.

This clonotype has more than one count but fewer than ten. The V gene is TRBV7-9, the J gene TRBJ1-1, with D unresolved. The CDR3 contains 13 residues. V lost 2 bases and J lost 7, with 11 bases in between. The germline gives CDR1 SEHNR, CDR2 FQNEAQ (reference sequence). CDR3 region: CASSLTSINEAFF. The CDR3 region has the DNA TGTGCCAGCAGCTTAACTTCCATAAATGAAGCTTTCTTT. The full variable domain, in which reference TRBV7-9 and TRBJ1-1 provide the parts outside the CDR3, is DTGVSQNPRHKITKRGQNVTFRCDPISEHNRLYWYRQTLGQGPEFLTYFQNEAQLEKSRLLSDRFSAERPKGSFSTLEIQRTEQGDSAMYLCASSLTSINEAFFGQGTRLTVV.

There are a few counts of this clonotype. J is TRBJ2-5 and V is TRBV5-1; D unresolved. CDR3 length equals 13 residues. CDR1 and CDR2 (germline): SGHRS, YFSETQ. Trimming stripped 4 bases from V and 5 bases from J, with 12 bases between. In DNA form, the CDR3 reads TGCGCCAGCAGCGACCCTGCCGGCGAGACCCAGTACTTC. This codes for CASSDPAGETQYF.

The chain couples TRBV12-3 or TRBV12-4 to TRBJ2-5; no definite D call. The J call may be in error: the DNA end matches TRBJ2-1 better. The CDR3 sequence is 14 residues long. Here the CDR3 reads CASSLGLRSDEQFF. Written as DNA, the CDR3 is TGTGCCAGCAGTTTGGGTCTGAGGTCGGATGAGCAGTTCTTC.

The chain has TRBV29-1 and TRBJ2-1, with 8 bases matching TRBD1. V lost 5 bases and J lost 2; bases outside the gene matches: 8. Germline-derived CDR1 and CDR2 are SQVTM and ANQGSEA. The length of the CDR3 is 15 residues. This CDR3 is CSVIRTGRTYNEQFF. CDR3 nucleotides: TGCAGCGTTATCCGGACAGGGAGGACCTACAATGAGCAGTTCTTC.

As for this clonotype: Since no conserved phenylalanine or tryptophan closes the CDR3, a read error is the likely cause. The rearrangement joins TRBV12-5 to TRBJ2-5; D unclear. The CDR3 extends over 14 amino acids. The V gene lost 4 bases and the J gene lost 5 bases, with 14 bases spanning the gap. CDR1 is LGHNT, CDR2 FRNRAP, per germline. The CDR3 reads CASGSPGPLETQYL. DNA for the CDR3: TGTGCTAGTGGTTCCCCCGGCCCCCTGGAGACCCAGTACTTG.

The chain employs TRBV30 and TRBJ1-2; tentatively, D is TRBD1 (6 bases). Looked up from germline, CDR1 is GTSNPN and CDR2 is SVGIG (reference sequence). There are 13 residues in the CDR3. V was pared by 4 bases and J by 0 bases, with 9 bases between. This CDR3 is CAWTGAANYGYTF. The CDR3 DNA follows: TGTGCCTGGACAGGGGCCGCTAACTATGGCTACACCTTC.

In this sample, this clonotype turned up a few times. This chain connects TRBV5-1 to TRBJ1-6, with a possible D match to TRBD1 (5 bases). V was cut by 0 bases and J by 5 bases, with 9 bases left in between. Germline V gene data show CDR1 as SGHRS and CDR2 as YFSETQ. There are 15 residues in the CDR3. In DNA, the CDR3 is TGCGCCAGCAGCTTGGGGGGGTCCAATAATTCACCCCTCCACTTT. Translating gives CASSLGGSNNSPLHF.

The chain couples TRBV18 to TRBJ1-6; no firm D call. Germline CDR1 reads KGHSH; CDR2 reads LQKENI. The CDR3 runs to 12 residues. Trimming took 5 bases from V and 7 from J, leaving 6 bases between them. The CDR3 nucleotides read TGTGCCAGCTCAAGGGAAAATTCACCCCTCCACTTT. Amino acids: CASSRENSPLHF.

This clonotype was found once. CDR3 protein: CASSPMGHEQFF. In DNA form, the CDR3 reads TGTGCCAGCAGCCCGATGGGACATGAGCAGTTCTTC. The rearrangement uses TRBV7-2 and TRBJ2-5; possibly TRBD1 or TRBD2 for D (5 bases each). With the DNA end fitting TRBJ2-1 better, the J assignment may be wrong. Germline assignment: CDR1 SGHTA and CDR2 FQGNSA. The CDR3 runs 12 residues.

This clonotype was seen only a few times. This chain links TRBV6-5 with TRBJ2-5, with TRBD2 identical over 14 bases. The end of the DNA aligns better with TRBJ2-7, so the J call may be wrong. This CDR3 region has 15 residues. Germline V gives CDR1 MNHEY, CDR2 SVGAGI. The CDR3 sequence is CASSLPGTSGSEQYF. The DNA of the CDR3 is TGTGCCAGCAGCCTCCCCGGGACTAGCGGGAGCGAGCAGTACTTC.

The chain employs TRBV10-3 and TRBJ2-1, with D uncertain. Germline values: CDR1 ENHRY, CDR2 SYGVKD. The length of the CDR3 is 13 residues. Between the trimmed V and J ends, which lost 6 bases and 6 bases, there was a span of 12 bases. This chain's CDR3 is CAIRDPLRNEQFF. The CDR3 coding sequence is TGTGCCATCAGAGACCCGCTGCGCAATGAGCAGTTCTTC.

This clonotype came up a few times. The V and J genes are TRBV11-1 and TRBJ2-3; no firm D call. V was clipped by 1 base and J by 2 bases, with 19 bases between them. Germline CDR1 is SGHAT and CDR2 is FQDESV (reference sequence). The CDR3 is 18 amino acids. The CDR3 sequence is CASSLDASWLVHTDTQYF. The DNA for the CDR3 is TGTGCCAGCAGCTTAGACGCGTCCTGGCTGGTACACACAGATACGCAGTATTTT.

The chain links TRBV14 to TRBJ2-5; 9 nucleotides match TRBD1. The tail of the sequence fits TRBJ2-7 better, so the J call may be wrong. The CDR3 length is 14 residues. Germline loops: CDR1 SGHDN, CDR2 FVKESK. The CDR3 region has the DNA TGTGCCAGCAGCCAAATGGACAGGGGCCACGAGCAGTACTTC. Protein: CASSQMDRGHEQYF.

This clonotype has only a few counts. The chain is built from TRBV27 and TRBJ2-1; D is possibly TRBD2 (6 bases). The CDR3 has 13 amino acids. The germline V and J ends were trimmed by 0 bases and 8 bases, with 8 bases remaining between them. CDR1 MNHEY and CDR2 SMNVEV come from the germline V gene (reference sequence). DNA for the CDR3: TGTGCCAGCAGTTTATCACTAGCTTATGAGCAGTTCTTC. This translates into CASSLSLAYEQFF.

This clonotype has just one count. The rearrangement uses TRBV6-2 or TRBV6-3 and TRBJ1-2, with TRBD1 as a possible D gene (6 bases). CDR1 MNHEY and CDR2 SVGEGT come from the germline V gene. With 5 bases removed from V and 8 bases from J, the gap between germline ends came to 15 bases. The CDR3 contains 13 residues. The CDR3 protein is CASSALRGGGYTF. The DNA for the CDR3 is TGTGCCAGCAGTGCCCTCAGGGGAGGAGGCTACACCTTC.